This T cell receptor (beta chain) was observed in a study of long-term antiretroviral therapy in people with HIV. At the level of the study: Some samples came about a decade before the 2015 immediate-ART recommendation, and these were the earliest. General study results and limits: Every time point showed a repertoire led by clones expanded before ART. In samples taken after ART, diversity increased but remained below transplant donor control levels.

Two or more post-ART PBMC samples, plus at least one pre-ART sample, were available for each donor. The assay, immunoSEQ v3.0, was run at survey level. Generated by immunoSEQ multiplex PCR, the TCRdb table keeps only in-frame clones and is missing some. The repertoire has 30,000 or so clones, approximately 85% of them found once; the top ten carry 3% to 4%. CDR1 and CDR2 from the germline V gene are SNHLY and FYNNEI. This CDR3 region has 15 residues. V lost 4 bases, J lost 2 bases, and 15 bases lay in between. Note on this clone: Its target is not known.

The chain uses TRBV2 and TRBJ2-7; D gene uncertain. This clonotype originated in a man aged 18 to 30 with HIV. Sequencing was performed on unsorted PBMCs, taken 0.8 years before starting antiretroviral therapy. The CDR3 nucleotides read TGTGCCAGCAGTGGGGGTCTAGGCCCGACCTACGAGCAGTACTTC. It codes for CASSGGLGPTYEQYF.